The rows below give T cell receptor beta chains drawn from one sample of a study of shared clonotypes between healthy human individuals. Profiled with immunoSEQ multiplex PCR; TCRdb holds only in-frame clones, not every one. Found here are around 2,000,000 clones, 90% to 95% of them singletons; the top ten hold 0.1% to 0.15%. Sequenced sample: naive CD4+ T cells sorted from blood. Source of these receptors: a man between 18 and 35 years old in good health. CDR3s include the opening cysteine and the closing phenylalanine or tryptophan. The D gene is left open where the match is weak. Clone size is stated in some rows and not others, as once, few, many or a class when expanded.

v_gene: TRBV7-2
d_gene: TRBD1
abundance: -
j_gene: TRBJ2-5
CDR3nt: TGTGCCAGCATCGACAGGGGGTTGGAGACCCAGTACTTC
CDR3aa: CASIDRGLETQYF

v_gene: TRBV11-2
d_gene: -
abundance: -
j_gene: TRBJ1-1
CDR3nt: TGTGCCAGCAGCTTAATAACCGGGCGCGGAGAGGCTTTCTTT
CDR3aa: CASSLITGRGEAFF

v_gene: TRBV6-6
d_gene: TRBD2
abundance: -
j_gene: TRBJ2-7
CDR3nt: TGTGCCAGCCAAAGGGGCGGGAGTTCCTACGAGCAGTACTTC
CDR3aa: CASQRGGSSYEQYF

v_gene: TRBV9
d_gene: TRBD2
abundance: -
j_gene: TRBJ2-3
CDR3nt: TGTGCCAGCAGCGCGAACCTAGCGGGGGGCTGGGATACGCAGTATTTT
CDR3aa: CASSANLAGGWDTQYF

v_gene: TRBV5-6
d_gene: TRBD1
abundance: once
j_gene: TRBJ1-2
CDR3nt: TGTGCCAGCAGCCTCCGACAGGGGGCTCAAGATGGCTACACCTTC
CDR3aa: CASSLRQGAQDGYTF

v_gene: TRBV7-3
d_gene: TRBD1
abundance: -
j_gene: TRBJ2-7
CDR3nt: TGTGCCAGCAGCTCAGGACCTCAACAGGGGAGCGAGCAGTACTTC
CDR3aa: CASSSGPQQGSEQYF

v_gene: TRBV30
d_gene: -
abundance: -
j_gene: TRBJ2-7
CDR3nt: TGTGCCTGGAGCTATAGGACACCCGTTACCTACGAGCAGTACTTC
CDR3aa: CAWSYRTPVTYEQYF

v_gene: TRBV7-9
d_gene: -
abundance: -
j_gene: TRBJ2-7
CDR3nt: TGTGCCAGCAGCTCAGTGGAACTGAGCTCCTACGAGCAGTACTTC
CDR3aa: CASSSVELSSYEQYF

v_gene: TRBV15
d_gene: TRBD1
abundance: -
j_gene: TRBJ1-5
CDR3nt: TGTGCCACCAGCATACGGCCCGGGACAGAAATACAGCCCCAGCATTTT
CDR3aa: CATSIRPGTEIQPQHF

v_gene: TRBV6-5
d_gene: -
abundance: -
j_gene: TRBJ1-1
CDR3nt: TGTGCCAGCAGTTATTCCGGGACGGTGAACACTGAAGCTTTCTTT
CDR3aa: CASSYSGTVNTEAFF

v_gene: TRBV5-1
d_gene: TRBD1
abundance: -
j_gene: TRBJ1-5
CDR3nt: TGCGCCAGCAGCTTGACAGGGGGCAGCCAGCCCCAGCATTTT
CDR3aa: CASSLTGGSQPQHF

v_gene: TRBV4-1
d_gene: -
abundance: -
j_gene: TRBJ2-1
CDR3nt: TGCGCCAGCAGCCAACGTGCCTCCGGCCTAGAGAATGAGCAGTTCTTC
CDR3aa: CASSQRASGLENEQFF

v_gene: TRBV28
d_gene: TRBD2
abundance: -
j_gene: TRBJ2-3
CDR3nt: TGTGCCAGCAGTGTCTCAGCGGGGGGGCCCAGTACGCAGTATTTT
CDR3aa: CASSVSAGGPSTQYF

v_gene: TRBV7-2
d_gene: -
abundance: -
j_gene: TRBJ2-1
CDR3nt: TGTGCCAGCGGCCCTATTGGCGGGATGAGGGATGAGCAGTTCTTC
CDR3aa: CASGPIGGMRDEQFF

v_gene: TRBV7-9
d_gene: -
abundance: -
j_gene: TRBJ2-1
CDR3nt: TGTGCCAGCAGCCCGACGGACAATGAGCAGTTCTTC
CDR3aa: CASSPTDNEQFF

v_gene: TRBV10-3
d_gene: -
abundance: -
j_gene: TRBJ2-7
CDR3nt: TGTGCCATCAGTGTTGCCACGGCCTACGAGCAGTACTTC
CDR3aa: CAISVATAYEQYF

v_gene: TRBV11-2
d_gene: -
abundance: -
j_gene: TRBJ1-1
CDR3nt: TGTGCCAGCAGCCTACAGAACACTGAAGCTTTCTTT
CDR3aa: CASSLQNTEAFF

v_gene: TRBV5-5
d_gene: -
abundance: -
j_gene: TRBJ2-5
CDR3nt: TGTGCCAGCAGTTGGGAAGAGACCCAGTACTTC
CDR3aa: CASSWEETQYF

v_gene: TRBV30
d_gene: TRBD1
abundance: -
j_gene: TRBJ1-2
CDR3nt: TGTGCCTGGAGTGAGGGACAGCGAGCATATGGCTACACCTTC
CDR3aa: CAWSEGQRAYGYTF

v_gene: TRBV4-3
d_gene: -
abundance: -
j_gene: TRBJ1-4
CDR3nt: TGCGCCAGCAGCCAAGAGCACCGTAACAGGGATACAGGGAGTAGTGAAAAACTGTTTTTT
CDR3aa: CASSQEHRNRDTGSSEKLFF

v_gene: TRBV7-3
d_gene: -
abundance: -
j_gene: TRBJ2-2
CDR3nt: TGTGCCAGCAGCTTGAGCACCTCGAGCACCGGGGAGCTGTTTTTT
CDR3aa: CASSLSTSSTGELFF

v_gene: TRBV18
d_gene: -
abundance: -
j_gene: TRBJ2-7
CDR3nt: TGTGCCAGCTCACCCGGGGATCCCCGACAGTCTCCATACTTC
CDR3aa: CASSPGDPRQSPYF

v_gene: TRBV6-5
d_gene: TRBD2
abundance: -
j_gene: TRBJ2-1
CDR3nt: TGTGCCAGCAGTTACTATGGGACTAGCGGGAATGAGCAGTTCTTC
CDR3aa: CASSYYGTSGNEQFF

v_gene: TRBV7-8
d_gene: -
abundance: -
j_gene: TRBJ2-7
CDR3nt: TGTGCCAGCAGCTTGCCAGGGGCACCCTCCTACGAGCAGTACTTC
CDR3aa: CASSLPGAPSYEQYF

v_gene: TRBV7-9
d_gene: -
abundance: once
j_gene: TRBJ2-1
CDR3nt: TGTGCCAGCAGCTTAGGAGGGGCCAGGGCCCTTCATGAGCAGTTCTTC
CDR3aa: CASSLGGARALHEQFF

v_gene: TRBV14
d_gene: -
abundance: -
j_gene: TRBJ2-3
CDR3nt: TGTGCCAGCAGCCAGGGGCGGTCCCCCTATTTT
CDR3aa: CASSQGRSPYF

v_gene: TRBV7-9
d_gene: TRBD1
abundance: -
j_gene: TRBJ2-4
CDR3nt: TGTGCCAGCAGCTTAGACGTAACGGGACAGGGAAACATTCAGTACTTC
CDR3aa: CASSLDVTGQGNIQYF

v_gene: TRBV6-1
d_gene: -
abundance: -
j_gene: TRBJ1-2
CDR3nt: TGTGCCAGCAGTGACTCAGGGCTCTATGGCTACACCTTC
CDR3aa: CASSDSGLYGYTF

v_gene: TRBV10-3
d_gene: -
abundance: -
j_gene: TRBJ1-1
CDR3nt: TGTGCCATCAGTGCCAGGGGTGACACTGAAGCTTTCTTT
CDR3aa: CAISARGDTEAFF

v_gene: TRBV5-4
d_gene: -
abundance: once
j_gene: TRBJ1-2
CDR3nt: TGTGCCAGCAGACCTACAACTAACTATGGCTACACCTTC
CDR3aa: CASRPTTNYGYTF

v_gene: TRBV6-6
d_gene: -
abundance: -
j_gene: TRBJ2-7
CDR3nt: TGTGCCAGCAGTTACTCTCGGGGGCCTTCCTACGAGCAGTACTTC
CDR3aa: CASSYSRGPSYEQYF

v_gene: TRBV27
d_gene: TRBD2
abundance: -
j_gene: TRBJ2-4
CDR3nt: TGTGCCAGCAGTTTACTCGGGACAGGGGTACGACTAGCGGGAGGGAGGAGAAACATTCAGTACTTC
CDR3aa: CASSLLGTGVRLAGGRRNIQYF

v_gene: TRBV19
d_gene: TRBD1
abundance: -
j_gene: TRBJ1-2
CDR3nt: TGTGCCAGTAGAGACAGGGGTAACTATGGCTACACCTTC
CDR3aa: CASRDRGNYGYTF

v_gene: TRBV9
d_gene: -
abundance: -
j_gene: TRBJ2-2
CDR3nt: TGTGCCAGCAGCGTACGTCAATACACCGGGGAGCTGTTTTTT
CDR3aa: CASSVRQYTGELFF

v_gene: TRBV10-2
d_gene: -
abundance: -
j_gene: TRBJ1-5
CDR3nt: TGCGCCAGCAGTGAGTCGCAGTCCAATCAGCCCCAGCATTTT
CDR3aa: CASSESQSNQPQHF

v_gene: TRBV2
d_gene: -
abundance: -
j_gene: TRBJ1-1
CDR3nt: TGTGCCAGCAGTGAATGGGGTCAGATAAAGTATATCACTGAAGCTTTCTTT
CDR3aa: CASSEWGQIKYITEAFF

v_gene: TRBV10-3
d_gene: TRBD2
abundance: -
j_gene: TRBJ2-5
CDR3nt: TGTGCCATCAGTGAGTCAGGGACTAGCGGGAGGTTCGGAGAGACCCAGTACTTC
CDR3aa: CAISESGTSGRFGETQYF

v_gene: TRBV11-3
d_gene: -
abundance: -
j_gene: TRBJ2-2
CDR3nt: TGTGCCAGCAGCTTAGGGGACACCGGGGAGCTGTTTTTT
CDR3aa: CASSLGDTGELFF

v_gene: TRBV10-1
d_gene: -
abundance: -
j_gene: TRBJ2-2
CDR3nt: TGCGCCAGTTCTCCCCGTGGCGGGGAGCTGTTTTTT
CDR3aa: CASSPRGGELFF

v_gene: TRBV7-9
d_gene: TRBD1
abundance: -
j_gene: TRBJ1-1
CDR3nt: TGTGCCAGCAATTCGCCCAGGGGGGGAGGGACTGAAGCTTTCTTT
CDR3aa: CASNSPRGGGTEAFF

v_gene: TRBV7-3
d_gene: TRBD1
abundance: -
j_gene: TRBJ2-2
CDR3nt: TGTGCCAGCAGCCCACAGACAGGGGGTCGAACCGGGGAGCTGTTTTTT
CDR3aa: CASSPQTGGRTGELFF

v_gene: TRBV5-4
d_gene: -
abundance: -
j_gene: TRBJ1-2
CDR3nt: TGTGCCAGCAGCTTTTACGATAACTATGGCTACACCTTC
CDR3aa: CASSFYDNYGYTF

v_gene: TRBV28
d_gene: -
abundance: -
j_gene: TRBJ1-3
CDR3nt: TGTGCCAGCAGTCAGGGTTTTGGTGGAAACACCATATATTTT
CDR3aa: CASSQGFGGNTIYF

v_gene: TRBV7-2
d_gene: TRBD2
abundance: -
j_gene: TRBJ2-2
CDR3nt: TGTGCCAGCAGCTTTACTAGCGGGGACGCGAACACCGGGGAGCTGTTTTTT
CDR3aa: CASSFTSGDANTGELFF

v_gene: TRBV11-2
d_gene: TRBD1
abundance: -
j_gene: TRBJ1-1
CDR3nt: TGTGCCAGCAGCCCGGGACAGCAGATGAACACTGAAGCTTTCTTT
CDR3aa: CASSPGQQMNTEAFF

v_gene: TRBV14
d_gene: -
abundance: -
j_gene: TRBJ2-5
CDR3nt: TGTGCCAGCACGACGGTTGGAGGGACCCAGTACTTC
CDR3aa: CASTTVGGTQYF

v_gene: TRBV29-1
d_gene: TRBD2
abundance: once
j_gene: TRBJ2-5
CDR3nt: TGCAGCGCCCTGGGACTAGCGGGACAAGAGACCCAGTACTTC
CDR3aa: CSALGLAGQETQYF

v_gene: TRBV19
d_gene: -
abundance: -
j_gene: TRBJ1-5
CDR3nt: TGTGCCAGTAGTGTCAGGGGTCAGCCCCAGCATTTT
CDR3aa: CASSVRGQPQHF

v_gene: TRBV7-9
d_gene: -
abundance: -
j_gene: TRBJ2-2
CDR3nt: TGTGCCAGCAGCTTAGTCGGGAAAACCGGGGAGCTGTTTTTT
CDR3aa: CASSLVGKTGELFF

v_gene: TRBV7-2
d_gene: -
abundance: -
j_gene: TRBJ1-1
CDR3nt: TGTGCCAGCAGCTTGAAAGGGGGCACTGAAGCTTTCTTT
CDR3aa: CASSLKGGTEAFF

v_gene: TRBV2
d_gene: -
abundance: once
j_gene: TRBJ2-2
CDR3nt: TGTGCCAGCAGTGTTGGAGCAGACTCGAACACCGGGGAGCTGTTTTTT
CDR3aa: CASSVGADSNTGELFF

v_gene: TRBV2
d_gene: TRBD2
abundance: -
j_gene: TRBJ2-7
CDR3nt: TGTGCCAGCCGACTAGCGGGTTACGAGCAGTACTTC
CDR3aa: CASRLAGYEQYF